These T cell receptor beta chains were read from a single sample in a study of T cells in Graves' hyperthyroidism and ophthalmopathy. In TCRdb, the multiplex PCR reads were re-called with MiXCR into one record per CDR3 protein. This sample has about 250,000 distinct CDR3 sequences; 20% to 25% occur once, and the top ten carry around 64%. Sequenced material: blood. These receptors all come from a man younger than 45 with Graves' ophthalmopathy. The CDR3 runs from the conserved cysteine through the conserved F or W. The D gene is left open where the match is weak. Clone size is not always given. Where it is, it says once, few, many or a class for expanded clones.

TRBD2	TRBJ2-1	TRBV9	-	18	TGTGCCAGCTCACCCCTTATGCCTAGCGGGAGCCTTTACAATGAGCAGTTCTTC	CASSPLMPSGSLYNEQFF
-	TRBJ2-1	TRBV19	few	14	TGTGCCAGTAGTAGAAGCAGAGGCTACAATGAGCAGTTCTTC	CASSRSRGYNEQFF
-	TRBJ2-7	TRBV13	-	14	TGTGCCAGCAGCTCGGGACTGCAAACCTACGAGCAGTACTTC	CASSSGLQTYEQYF
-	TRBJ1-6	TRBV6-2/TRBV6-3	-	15	TGTGCCAGCAGTTACGCCCGGGCCTATAATTCACCCCTCCACTTT	CASSYARAYNSPLHF
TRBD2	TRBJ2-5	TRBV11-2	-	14	TGTGCCAGCAGCTTAGTGGGACTAGGAGAGACCCAGTACTTC	CASSLVGLGETQYF
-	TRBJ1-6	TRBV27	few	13	TGTGCCAGCAGTTCCTTACATAATTCACCCCTCCACTTT	CASSSLHNSPLHF
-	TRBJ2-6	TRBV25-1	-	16	TGTGCCAGCAGTGATCCTAAGACAGCGGGGGCCAACGTCCTGACTTTC	CASSDPKTAGANVLTF
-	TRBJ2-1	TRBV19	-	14	TGTGCCAGTAGTGGGACTTACTCCTACAATGAGCAGTTCTTC	CASSGTYSYNEQFF
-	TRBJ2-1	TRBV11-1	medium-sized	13	TGTGCCAGCAGCCCGAGGAATCAAAATGAGCAGTTCTTC	CASSPRNQNEQFF
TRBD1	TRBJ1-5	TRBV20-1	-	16	TGCAGTGCAACGGGGACAGACCAAAATAGCAATCAGCCCCAGCATTTT	CSATGTDQNSNQPQHF
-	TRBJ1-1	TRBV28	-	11	TGTGCCAGCAGTACACCCCAAGAAGCTTTCTTT	CASSTPQEAFF
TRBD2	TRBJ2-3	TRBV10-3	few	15	TGTGCCATCAGTCGACTAGCGGGACTCACAGATACGCAGTATTTT	CAISRLAGLTDTQYF
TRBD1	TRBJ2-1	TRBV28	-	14	TGTGCCAGCAGTTCAGGGGGCATTAAGAATGAGCAGTTCTTC	CASSSGGIKNEQFF
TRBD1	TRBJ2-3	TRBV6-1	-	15	TGTGCCAGCAGAGAGGGGGGCAGGGGGCACGATACGCAGTATTTT	CASREGGRGHDTQYF
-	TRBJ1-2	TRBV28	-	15	TGTGCCAGCAGGTTTCGCCCCAACACGGACTATGGCTACACCTTC	CASRFRPNTDYGYTF
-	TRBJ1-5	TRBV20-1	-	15	TGCAGTGCCGGCGCTTTGTCGGAGATAAATCAGCCCCAGCATTTT	CSAGALSEINQPQHF
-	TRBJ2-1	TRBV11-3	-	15	TGTGCCAGCAGCTTAGGAGGACAGGGAGGGAATGAGCAGTTCTTC	CASSLGGQGGNEQFF
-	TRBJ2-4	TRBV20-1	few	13	TGCAGTGCTAGGGTACAGAACAAAAACATTCAGTACTTC	CSARVQNKNIQYF
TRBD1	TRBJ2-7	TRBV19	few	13	TGTGCCAGTAGTATGGACAGGACCTACGAGCAGTACTTC	CASSMDRTYEQYF
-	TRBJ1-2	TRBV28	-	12	TGTGCCAGCAAGACAGCCTCCTATGGCTACACCTTC	CASKTASYGYTF
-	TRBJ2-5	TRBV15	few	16	TGTGCCACCAGCAGTACAAGCGGAGGGAGTGGCGGGACCCAGTACTTC	CATSSTSGGSGGTQYF
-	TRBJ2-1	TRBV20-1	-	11	TGCCCCTCGGCGGGCTACAATGAGCAGTTCTTC	CPSAGYNEQFF
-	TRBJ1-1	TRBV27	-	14	TGTGCCAGCAGTCCACTAGGGGGGCTTGATGAAGCTTTCTTT	CASSPLGGLDEAFF
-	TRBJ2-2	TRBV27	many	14	TGTGCCAGCAAGGACGGGACGAACACCGGGGAGCTGTTTTTT	CASKDGTNTGELFF